This T cell receptor (beta chain) derives from a study of T cell responses to AZD1222 COVID-19 vaccine. There are 15 residues in the CDR3. Per germline, CDR1 SGHTS and CDR2 YDEGEE. Deletions cut 4 bases from V and 1 base from J, with 14 bases between. The study's findings and limits: The sample set comprised mostly white British donors with more females, and clonal diversity was possibly underestimated. There were repertoire samples only from the period after the peak T cell response. Spike as a whole was targeted by vaccine-associated CD4 TCRs, dominant at 160-218 and 743-854.

TCRdb's copy holds only in-frame clones and misses some; the assay was immunoSEQ multiplex PCR. Of about 180,000 clones listed, around nine tenths are singletons. On this clone itself: Its matching antigen is unknown.

Specimen: peripheral blood, collected on day 0 of AZD1222 vaccination. The J gene is TRBJ1-2, the V gene TRBV5-8; possibly TRBD1 for D (5 bases). This TCR was sampled from an adult in good health. CDR3 nucleotide sequence: TGTGCCAGCAGCACCTTTGGGGGAGTTAACTATGGCTACACCTTC. It encodes CASSTFGGVNYGYTF.